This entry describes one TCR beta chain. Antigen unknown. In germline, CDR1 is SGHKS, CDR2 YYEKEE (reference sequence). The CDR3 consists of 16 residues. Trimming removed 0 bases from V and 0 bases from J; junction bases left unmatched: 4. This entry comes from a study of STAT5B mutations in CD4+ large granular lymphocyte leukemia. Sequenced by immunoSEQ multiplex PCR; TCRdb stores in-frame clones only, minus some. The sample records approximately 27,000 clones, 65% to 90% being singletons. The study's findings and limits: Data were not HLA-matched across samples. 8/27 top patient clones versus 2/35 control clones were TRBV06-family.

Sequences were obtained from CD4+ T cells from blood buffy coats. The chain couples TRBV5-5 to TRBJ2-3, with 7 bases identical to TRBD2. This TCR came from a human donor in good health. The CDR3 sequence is CASSLVGGTSTDTQYF. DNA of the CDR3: TGTGCCAGCAGCTTGGTGGGGGGGACGAGCACAGATACGCAGTATTTT.